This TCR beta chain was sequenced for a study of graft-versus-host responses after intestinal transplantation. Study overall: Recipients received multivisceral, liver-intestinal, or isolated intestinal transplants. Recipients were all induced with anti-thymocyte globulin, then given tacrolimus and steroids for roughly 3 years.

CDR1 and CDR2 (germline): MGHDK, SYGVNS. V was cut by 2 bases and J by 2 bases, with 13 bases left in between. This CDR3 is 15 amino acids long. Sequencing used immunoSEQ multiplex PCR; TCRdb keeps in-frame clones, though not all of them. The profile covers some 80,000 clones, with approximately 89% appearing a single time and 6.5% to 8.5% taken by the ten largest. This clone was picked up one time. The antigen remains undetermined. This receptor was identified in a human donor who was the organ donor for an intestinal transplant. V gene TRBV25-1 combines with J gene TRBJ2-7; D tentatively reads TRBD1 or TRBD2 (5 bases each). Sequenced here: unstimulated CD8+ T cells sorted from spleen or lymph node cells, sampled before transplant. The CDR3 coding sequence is TGTGCCAGCAGTGAAAGGGACGGTGGAGCCTACGAGCAGTACTTC. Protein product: CASSERDGGAYEQYF.